This passage covers 28 T cell receptor beta chains from one sample sequenced in a study of T cells in Graves' hyperthyroidism and ophthalmopathy. What was amplified from RNA transcripts were TCR beta CDR3 regions. RT-PCR in the first round (using the HTBI primer set) targeted the TCR CDR3. TCRdb reprocessed the multiplex PCR reads with MiXCR, giving one entry per CDR3 protein. The table shows about 600,000 distinct CDR3 sequences, with around 14% occurring only once. The sequenced material came from blood. The receptors shown here come from a young woman with Graves' ophthalmopathy.

The genes are TRBV19 and TRBJ2-2, with D unclear. Germline CDR1 reads LNHDA; CDR2 reads SQIVND (reference sequence). V was pared by 5 bases and J by 6 bases, with 7 bases between. The CDR3 loop spans 12 amino acids. The chain's CDR3 is CASSWLAGELFF. CDR3 bases: TGTGCCAGTAGTTGGCTAGCCGGGGAGCTGTTTTTT.

This clonotype was seen ten or more times. The junction differs from germline at one of its ends, possibly a read error. This sequence joins TRBV3-1 and TRBJ2-1; D is unresolved. The CDR3 sequence is 13 residues long. CDR1 LGHDT and CDR2 YNNKEL come from the germline V gene (reference sequence). DNA for the CDR3: TGTGCCAGCAGCCTTGGAAGGAACGGTGGAGCAGTTTTC. Protein product: CASSLGRNGGAVF.

This clonotype was picked up a small number of times. The rearrangement links TRBV27 to TRBJ2-7; D is ambiguous. Per the germline V gene, CDR1 is MNHEY and CDR2 is SMNVEV (reference sequence). Deletions cut 6 bases from V and 1 base from J, with 19 bases between. The CDR3 spans 16 residues. The CDR3 here is CASSHKQPIRSYEQYF. In DNA, the CDR3 is TGTGCCAGCAGCCATAAACAGCCGATCCGTTCCTACGAGCAGTACTTC.

V usage is TRBV6-1 and J usage is TRBJ2-7; 11 nucleotides align to TRBD2. Germline CDR1 reads MNHNS; CDR2 reads SASEGT. This CDR3 has 18 residues. Trimming at V came to 5 bases and at J to 4 bases, leaving 16 bases not matched to a gene. DNA for the CDR3: TGTGCCAGCAGTCTCGCCATAGCGGGAGGGCTCGGGTGGTACGAGCAGTACTTC. Translating gives CASSLAIAGGLGWYEQYF.

The table lists this clonotype with many counts. The chain couples TRBV7-3 to TRBJ2-3; 8 bases are shared with TRBD2. The germline V gene has CDR1 SGHTA and CDR2 FQGTGA. V dropped 3 bases and J dropped 2; count of bases not matched to a gene: 4. The CDR3 is made up of 15 amino acids. The DNA for the CDR3 is TGTGCCAGCAGCTTCGGTAGCGGGAACACAGATACGCAGTATTTT. Protein sequence: CASSFGSGNTDTQYF.

This clonotype showed up just a few times. J is TRBJ2-1 and V is TRBV12-3 or TRBV12-4; D perhaps matches TRBD2 (6 bases). Trimming took off 0 bases at V and 5 bases at J, with 11 bases between the two ends. This CDR3 has 15 residues. This chain's CDR3 is CASSLAGGVDNEQFF. DNA of the CDR3: TGTGCCAGCAGTTTAGCGGGAGGAGTAGACAATGAGCAGTTCTTC.

This clonotype was recorded many times. This chain uses TRBV12-5 with TRBJ1-3; a possible D gene is TRBD1 (5 bases). The CDR3 runs 14 residues. CDR1 is LGHNT and CDR2 is FRNRAP in the germline V gene. V dropped 6 bases and J dropped 3 bases, with 12 bases sitting between them. CDR3 coding DNA: TGTGCTAGTGGCCAGCTGGGGGGTGGAAACACCATATATTTT. Encoded protein: CASGQLGGGNTIYF. The full variable domain, its missing parts supplied by reference TRBV12-5 and TRBJ1-3, is DARVTQTPRHKVTEMGQEVTMRCQPILGHNTVFWYRQTMMQGLELLAYFRNRAPLDDSGMPKDRFSAEMPDATLATLKIQPSEPRDSAVYFCASGQLGGGNTIYFGEGSWLTVV.

V is TRBV27 and J is TRBJ2-3, with 9 bases fitting TRBD1. Germline values: CDR1 MNHEY, CDR2 SMNVEV (reference sequence). The CDR3 runs to 14 residues. V lost 7 bases and J lost 3; bases outside the gene matches: 5. CDR3 protein: CASNTGGITDTQYF. In nucleotides, the CDR3 is TGTGCCAGCAACACAGGGGGCATAACAGATACGCAGTATTTT.

J is TRBJ2-3 and V is TRBV4-1, with TRBD2 matching over 8 bases. The CDR3 is made up of 15 amino acids. Germline trimming cut 1 base from V and 5 bases from J; bases unmatched to any gene: 5. The germline gives CDR1 MGHRA, CDR2 YSYEKL. The CDR3 DNA is TGCGCCAGCAGCCAAGTAGGGACTAGGAAAGATACGCAGTATTTT. Its protein is CASSQVGTRKDTQYF.

The V gene is TRBV20-1, the J gene TRBJ1-2; the match to TRBD1 covers 7 bases. The CDR3 loop spans 13 amino acids. J was trimmed by 3 bases and V by 4 bases; bases with no gene match: 5. The germline CDR1 and CDR2 sequences are DFQATT and SNEGSKA (reference sequence). CDR3 residues: CSATGGTHYGYTF. CDR3 nucleotide sequence: TGCAGTGCTACAGGGGGAACTCACTATGGCTACACCTTC.

The chain recombines TRBV4-1 with TRBJ1-1; 10 nucleotides agree with TRBD1. Germline V gives CDR1 MGHRA, CDR2 YSYEKL. V gave up 0 bases and J gave up 4 bases; unmatched junction bases: 11. CDR3 length: 18 amino acids. This chain's CDR3 is CASSQDSRDRGRSTEAFF. The CDR3 nucleotides read TGCGCCAGCAGCCAAGATTCCCGGGACAGGGGAAGGTCCACTGAAGCTTTCTTT.

There are many counts of this clonotype. CDR3 nucleotide sequence: TGTGCCAGCAGTTCCTCGAACACTGAAGCTTTCTTT. It translates to CASSSSNTEAFF. The chain links TRBV28 to TRBJ1-1; D uncertain. This CDR3 is 12 amino acids long. Germline CDR1 reads MDHEN; CDR2 reads SYDVKM. Trimming cost V 4 bases and J 1 base, with 4 bases left between them.

This clonotype has a count of ten or more. The V call is TRBV10-3, the J call TRBJ2-2; 10 nucleotides line up with TRBD2. Germline values: CDR1 ENHRY, CDR2 SYGVKD. The ends lost 3 bases at V and 4 bases at J; junction bases unmatched: 2. This CDR3 is 15 amino acids long. The CDR3 nucleotides are TGTGCCATCAGTGATATAGCGGGAGGCACCGGGGAGCTGTTTTTT. Its protein is CAISDIAGGTGELFF.

This clonotype was recorded at least ten times. This chain joins TRBV12-3 or TRBV12-4 and TRBJ2-7, with TRBD1 matching over 8 bases. The CDR3 runs 14 residues. The V segment lost 3 bases and the J segment 6 bases; nucleotides outside the gene matches: 7. The CDR3, as DNA: TGTGCCAGCAGTTTGAGGCAGGGGGCGGCCGAGCAGTACTTC. Translating gives CASSLRQGAAEQYF.

Notes on this clonotype: A much bigger clone sits one base away, suggesting this may be a read error. V is TRBV7-9 and J is TRBJ2-1, with unresolved D. Germline CDR1 reads SEHNR; CDR2 reads FQNEAQ (reference sequence). The CDR3 has 16 amino acids. This CDR3 is CAGSLEVVSAYNEQFF. CDR3 coding DNA: TGTGCCGGCAGCTTAGAGGTAGTATCGGCCTACAATGAGCAGTTCTTC.

This clonotype showed up just a few times. The chain joins TRBV4-3 to TRBJ1-2; the match to TRBD1 covers 8 bases. The germline V gene has CDR1 LGHNA and CDR2 YSLEER. The junction had 11 bases not matched to a gene; V was cut back by 4 bases and J by 4 bases. The CDR3 sequence is 16 residues long. The CDR3 DNA reads as TGCGCCAGCAGCCGGGGGCAGGGGGCTTTTAGCTATGGCTACACCTTC. Its protein is CASSRGQGAFSYGYTF.

The rearrangement uses TRBV29-1 and TRBJ2-3; TRBD1 matches 7 bases. This CDR3 spans 14 amino acids. The germline gives CDR1 SQVTM, CDR2 ANQGSEA. CDR3 residues: CTFQKGAGTDTQYF. In nucleotides, the CDR3 is TGCACCTTCCAGAAGGGGGCGGGCACAGATACGCAGTATTTT.

CDR3 protein: CSARAFGQNTGELFF. The CDR3 DNA reads TGCAGTGCTAGAGCCTTCGGACAGAACACCGGGGAGCTGTTTTTT. The chain carries TRBV20-1 and TRBJ2-2; D perhaps matches TRBD1 (5 bases). V lost 1 base to trimming and J lost 1 base, with 10 bases between them. Germline V gene lookup returns CDR1 DFQATT and CDR2 SNEGSKA (reference sequence). The CDR3 consists of 15 residues.

V gene TRBV3-1 combines with J gene TRBJ1-2; weak D call: TRBD1 (6 bases). Germline V gives CDR1 LGHDT, CDR2 YNNKEL (reference sequence). There are 15 residues in the CDR3. The germline V and J ends were trimmed by 0 bases and 6 bases, with 14 bases remaining between them. The DNA of the CDR3 is TGTGCCAGCAGCCAAGAGTGGGGGCGAGGCCATGGCTACACCTTC. This translates into CASSQEWGRGHGYTF.

The chain employs TRBV6-1 and TRBJ2-3, with TRBD2 identical over 14 bases. Germline V gene sequence: CDR1 MNHNS, CDR2 SASEGT. The CDR3 totals 15 residues. V lost 6 bases, J lost 8 bases, and 7 bases stayed unmatched. The CDR3 sequence: CASSGTSGRGGTQYF. CDR3 coding DNA: TGTGCCAGCAGCGGGACTAGCGGGAGAGGGGGTACGCAGTATTTT.

Ten or more counts support this clonotype. This chain uses TRBV20-1 with TRBJ2-1; the D is unclear. Germline assignment: CDR1 DFQATT and CDR2 SNEGSKA (reference sequence). The length of the CDR3 is 15 residues. With 4 bases removed from V and 6 bases from J, the gap between germline ends came to 19 bases. Here the CDR3 DNA reads TGCAGTGCTAATTTGGGTCTACGAGTCGGCAATGAGCAGTTCTTC. Residues: CSANLGLRVGNEQFF.

The gene calls are TRBV6-5 and TRBJ1-1; 12 nucleotides match TRBD1. The V and J ends lost 4 bases and 4 bases, in that order; junction bases with no gene match: 10. CDR3 length: 17 residues. Per germline, CDR1 MNHEY and CDR2 SVGAGI. DNA of the CDR3: TGTGCCAGCAGTTGGGGGACAGGGGGCAATTGGGCCACTGAAGCTTTCTTT. The encoded protein is CASSWGTGGNWATEAFF.

This clonotype has only a few counts. The chain recombines TRBV30 with TRBJ1-6; 10 bases map to TRBD1. The CDR3 consists of 15 residues. V shed 4 bases and J 9 bases; nucleotides not matched to a gene: 9. The V gene's germline CDR1 is GTSNPN and CDR2 SVGIG (reference sequence). CDR3 loop: CAWITPGQGLSPLHF. The CDR3 nucleotides are TGTGCCTGGATTACCCCGGGACAGGGGCTTTCACCCCTCCACTTT. The full variable domain, with the rest looked up from reference TRBV30 and TRBJ1-6, is SQTIHQWPATLVQPVGSPLSLECTVEGTSNPNLYWYRQAAGRGLQLLFYSVGIGQISSEVPQNLSASRPQDRQFILSSKKLLLSDSGFYLCAWITPGQGLSPLHFGNGTRLTVT.

This clonotype was seen at least ten times. The chain joins TRBV2 to TRBJ2-7, with D possibly being TRBD1 (6 bases). V lost 8 bases and J lost 2, with 10 bases in between. The germline CDR1 and CDR2 sequences are SNHLY and FYNNEI. CDR3 length: 12 amino acids. CDR3 nucleotides: TGTGCCAGCGGGACAACTCCCTACGAGCAGTACTTC. It specifies CASGTTPYEQYF.

This clonotype was seen a handful of times. The junction and the germline gene differ at one end; a read error may be behind it. The chain has TRBV12-3 or TRBV12-4 and TRBJ1-5, with D tentatively TRBD1 (6 bases). CDR3 length equals 9 residues. The CDR3 is CASGQPRHF. CDR3 DNA sequence: TGTGCCAGCGGACAGCCCCGGCATTTT.

A remark on this clonotype: This may arise from a read error, as a much more abundant clone is one base away. V is TRBV5-1 and J is TRBJ2-1; a weak D match, TRBD2 (5 bases). Trimming took 2 bases from V and 7 from J, leaving 13 bases between them. Per germline, CDR1 SGHRS and CDR2 YFSETQ. The CDR3 extends over 14 amino acids. The CDR3 spells CASSFSSGENEQFF. The CDR3 bases are TGCGCCAGCAGCTTCAGTTCCGGGGAGAATGAGCAGTTCTTC. The full variable domain, rest sourced from reference TRBV5-1 and TRBJ2-1, is KAGVTQTPRYLIKTRGQQVTLSCSPISGHRSVSWYQQTPGQGLQFLFEYFSETQRNKGNFPGRFSGRQFSNSRSEMNVSTLELGDSALYLCASSFSSGENEQFFGPGTRLTVL.

This clonotype appeared a few times. This chain connects TRBV20-1 to TRBJ2-1, with TRBD2 matching over 9 bases. V lost 1 base and J lost 3; bases outside the gene matches: 7. Germline V gives CDR1 DFQATT, CDR2 SNEGSKA (reference sequence). The CDR3 totals 16 residues. DNA for the CDR3: TGCAGTGCTAGAGGTCTGACTAGCGGCATCTACAATGAGCAGTTCTTC. This encodes CSARGLTSGIYNEQFF.

This clonotype was counted at least ten times. The chain recombines TRBV6-1 with TRBJ1-2, with D unclear. The V gene's germline CDR1 is MNHNS and CDR2 SASEGT. Deletions cut 3 bases from V and 2 bases from J, with 7 bases between. The CDR3 contains 13 residues. CDR3 nucleotide sequence: TGTGCCAGCAGTGAGGAGCGAAACTATGGCTACACCTTC. Translated, it gives CASSEERNYGYTF.